This T cell receptor beta chain was obtained from a study of cytomegalovirus exposure and HLA in healthy donors. Per the germline V gene, CDR1 is SGDLS and CDR2 is YYNGEE. The CDR3 is made up of 15 amino acids. Trimming removed 4 bases from V and 7 bases from J; junction bases left unmatched: 8. The PCR was carried out with 60 Vbeta primers and 13 Jbeta primers. Assay used: immunoSEQ multiplex PCR; TCRdb lists only in-frame clones, some missing. The data show approximately 140,000 clones, around 77% seen once. The source of this sequence is a woman in her forties or fifties in good health and CMV-seronegative. Sample: PBMCs. The V and J genes are TRBV9 and TRBJ1-5, with TRBD1 identical over 10 bases. CDR3 in amino acids: CASSPGTGEWQPQHF. DNA of the CDR3: TGTGCCAGCAGCCCCGGGACAGGGGAGTGGCAGCCCCAGCATTTT.